This T cell receptor (beta chain) originates from a study of T cells in localized non-small cell lung cancer. Produced via immunoSEQ multiplex PCR; TCRdb's table is partial and in-frame only. Altogether 900 to 1,300 clones are present, about a fifth being singletons, with the ten largest covering more than 10%. The V gene end was trimmed by 6 bases and the J gene end by 5 bases; junction bases not matched to a gene: 13. CDR3 size: 16 residues. The V gene's germline CDR1 is MNHGY and CDR2 SAAAGT. The origin of this receptor is a male donor older than 55 with stage III squamous cell lung carcinoma. This chain uses TRBV6-8 with TRBJ2-7, with TRBD2 matching 10 bases. Sequencing used normal lung tissue next to the tumor, obtained before any cancer treatment. The CDR3 DNA sequence: TGTGCCAGCAGCACCGGGGGAGCGGGGGGGCCTCACGAGCAGTACTTC. Translated: CASSTGGAGGPHEQYF.